This T cell receptor beta chain stems from a study of OX40 agonist ivuxolimab in advanced cancers. The repertoire was sequenced with immunoSEQ multiplex PCR; TCRdb's copy has only in-frame clones and lacks some. The table includes about 93,000 clones, approximately 94% detected once. Germline V CDR1 and CDR2: MNHEY, SMNVEV (reference sequence). The V segment lost 8 bases and the J segment 3 bases; nucleotides outside the gene matches: 13. The CDR3 runs to 16 residues. V usage is TRBV27 and J usage is TRBJ2-1, with 7 bases matching TRBD1. The material sequenced was CD4+ or CD8+ T cells sorted from blood, taken in a trial of the OX40 agonist ivuxolimab. The TCR sequence derives from an adult with an advanced solid tumor such as melanoma, head and neck, liver or kidney cancer. This chain's CDR3 is CASYGDGTDNYNEQFF. CDR3 DNA: TGTGCCAGCTATGGGGACGGGACAGACAACTACAATGAGCAGTTCTTC.